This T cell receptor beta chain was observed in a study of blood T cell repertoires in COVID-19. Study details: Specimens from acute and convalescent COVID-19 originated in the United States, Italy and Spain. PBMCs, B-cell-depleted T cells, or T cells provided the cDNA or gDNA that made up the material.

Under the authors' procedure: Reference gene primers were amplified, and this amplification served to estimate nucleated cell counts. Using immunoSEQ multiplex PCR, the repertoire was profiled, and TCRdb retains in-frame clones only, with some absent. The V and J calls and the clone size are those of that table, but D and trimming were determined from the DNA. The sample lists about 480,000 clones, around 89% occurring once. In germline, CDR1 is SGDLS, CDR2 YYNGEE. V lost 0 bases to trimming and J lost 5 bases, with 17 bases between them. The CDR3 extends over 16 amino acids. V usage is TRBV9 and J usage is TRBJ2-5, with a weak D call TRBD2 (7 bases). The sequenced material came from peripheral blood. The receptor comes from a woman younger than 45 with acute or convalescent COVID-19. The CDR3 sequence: CASSVAGRGGLETQYF. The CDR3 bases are TGTGCCAGCAGCGTAGCTGGGAGGGGGGGCCTTGAGACCCAGTACTTC.